This T cell receptor (beta chain) was captured in a study of cytomegalovirus exposure and HLA in healthy donors. With 60 Vbeta and 13 Jbeta primers, the PCR was carried out. Assay: immunoSEQ multiplex PCR; the TCRdb copy retains only in-frame clones and omits some. The sample has about 120,000 clones, over 65% seen once. Germline V gene lookup returns CDR1 GTSNPN and CDR2 SVGIG (reference sequence). The ends lost 2 bases at V and 2 bases at J; junction bases unmatched: 9. CDR3 length equals 15 residues. This TCR was recovered from a man younger than 45 in good health and CMV-seropositive. Sequenced sample: PBMCs. The chain recombines TRBV30 with TRBJ2-7; 7 nucleotides match TRBD2. This CDR3 reads CAWSHGTSDAYEQYF. CDR3 coding DNA: TGTGCCTGGAGTCATGGCACTAGCGATGCCTACGAGCAGTACTTC.